A single sample gave rise to the 8 T cell receptor beta chains below, sequenced in a study of cytomegalovirus exposure and HLA in healthy donors. The PCR was carried out with 60 Vbeta primers and 13 Jbeta primers. TCRdb keeps only in-frame clones here, not all; method: immunoSEQ multiplex PCR. This table has around 150,000 clones, 72% appearing once. Sequencing was performed on PBMCs. These receptors were collected from a middle-aged man in good health and CMV-seronegative.

V gene TRBV4-1 combines with J gene TRBJ1-3, with D maybe TRBD1 (6 bases). V gave up 2 bases and J gave up 4 bases, with 12 bases separating them. Germline V gene data show CDR1 as MGHRA and CDR2 as YSYEKL. The CDR3 covers 15 residues. This CDR3 reads CASSQLGGPGNTIYF. CDR3 bases: TGCGCCAGCAGCCAATTGGGGGGGCCGGGAAACACCATATATTTT.

This chain links TRBV6-1 with TRBJ2-5, with 7 bases identical to TRBD1. The CDR3 covers 15 residues. Germline V gene data show CDR1 as MNHNS and CDR2 as SASEGT. The V segment lost 4 bases and the J segment 2 bases; nucleotides outside the gene matches: 7. The CDR3 DNA reads TGTGCCAGCAGTGCCACCTCAGGGGGACAAGAGACCCAGTACTTC. Protein: CASSATSGGQETQYF.

The V gene is TRBV10-1, the J gene TRBJ2-1; 9 positions match TRBD2. Germline V lookup: CDR1 WNHNN, CDR2 SYGVQD (reference sequence). V shed 4 bases, J shed 6 bases, and the junction held 7 bases outside the gene matches. This CDR3 has 15 amino acids. The CDR3 sequence: CASSGAGGPGNEQFF. CDR3 nucleotides: TGCGCCAGCAGTGGGGCGGGAGGGCCGGGCAATGAGCAGTTCTTC.

V gene TRBV4-1 combines with J gene TRBJ2-7; the match to TRBD1 covers 7 bases. The V and J ends lost 6 bases and 5 bases, in that order; junction bases with no gene match: 13. The CDR3 consists of 15 residues. Looked up from germline, CDR1 is MGHRA and CDR2 is YSYEKL. CDR3 sequence reads: CASRPTGDKSDEQYF. The CDR3 coding sequence is TGCGCCAGCAGACCCACAGGGGACAAAAGCGACGAGCAGTACTTC.

CDR3 residues: CASSQQQTDTQYF. In DNA form, the CDR3 reads TGTGCCAGCAGCCAACAGCAAACAGATACGCAGTATTTT. The chain links TRBV5-4 to TRBJ2-3; D remains unclear. Between the trimmed V and J ends, which lost 4 bases and 3 bases, there was a span of 9 bases. The V gene's germline CDR1 is SGHNT and CDR2 YYREEE (reference sequence). The CDR3 loop spans 13 amino acids.

The chain couples TRBV6-1 to TRBJ1-5, with D possibly being TRBD1 (5 bases). The germline gives CDR1 MNHNS, CDR2 SASEGT. The CDR3 loop spans 17 amino acids. The V gene lost 2 bases and the J gene lost 2 bases, with 16 bases spanning the gap. The chain's CDR3 is CASSELTGGVGNQPQHF. CDR3 nucleotide sequence: TGTGCCAGCAGTGAATTGACGGGAGGGGTCGGCAATCAGCCCCAGCATTTT.

A single count supports this clone. This chain uses TRBV2 with TRBJ1-1, with 7 bases aligning to TRBD1. V dropped 6 bases and J dropped 1; count of bases not matched to a gene: 5. Germline loops: CDR1 SNHLY, CDR2 FYNNEI. The CDR3 is 14 amino acids. The CDR3 nucleotides read TGTGCCAGCAGGCTGACAGGGTCGAACACTGAAGCTTTCTTT. Translated: CASRLTGSNTEAFF.

The chain carries TRBV6-5 and TRBJ1-5; possible D gene TRBD1, 5 bases. From germline, CDR1 is MNHEY and CDR2 SVGAGI. V was shortened by 6 bases and J by 2 bases, with 14 bases between the two germline ends. The CDR3 has 15 amino acids. This CDR3 reads CASRPLGGGNQPQHF. DNA for the CDR3: TGTGCCAGCAGACCCTTGGGGGGAGGCAATCAGCCCCAGCATTTT.